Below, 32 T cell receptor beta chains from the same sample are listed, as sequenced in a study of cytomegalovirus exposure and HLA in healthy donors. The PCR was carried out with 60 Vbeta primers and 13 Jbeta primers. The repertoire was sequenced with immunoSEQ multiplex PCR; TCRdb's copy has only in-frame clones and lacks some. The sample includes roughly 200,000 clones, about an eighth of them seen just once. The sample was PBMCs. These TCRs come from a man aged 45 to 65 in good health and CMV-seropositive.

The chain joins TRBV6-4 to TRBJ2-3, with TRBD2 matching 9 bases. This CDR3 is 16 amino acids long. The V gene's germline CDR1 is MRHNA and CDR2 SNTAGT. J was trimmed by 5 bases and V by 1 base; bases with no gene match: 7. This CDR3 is CASSDLAGGPRDTQYF. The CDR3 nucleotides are TGTGCCAGCAGTGACTTGGCGGGGGGGCCTCGAGATACGCAGTATTTT.

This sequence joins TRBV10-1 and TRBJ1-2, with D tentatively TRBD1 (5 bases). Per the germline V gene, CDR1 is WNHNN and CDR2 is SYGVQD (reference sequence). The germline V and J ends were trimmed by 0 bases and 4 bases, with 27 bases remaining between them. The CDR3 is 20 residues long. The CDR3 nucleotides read TGCGCCAGCAGTGAGTCGATTTCCATTTTTTTGGGAAGGGGCCCCTATGGCTACACCTTC. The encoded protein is CASSESISIFLGRGPYGYTF.

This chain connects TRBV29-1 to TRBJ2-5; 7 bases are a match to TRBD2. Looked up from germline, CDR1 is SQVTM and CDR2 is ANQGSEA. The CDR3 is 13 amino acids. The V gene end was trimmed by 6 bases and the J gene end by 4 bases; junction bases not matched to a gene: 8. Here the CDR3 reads CSVESGGGETQYF. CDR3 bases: TGCAGCGTCGAGTCGGGGGGTGGAGAGACCCAGTACTTC. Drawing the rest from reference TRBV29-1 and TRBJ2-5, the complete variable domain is SAVISQKPSRDICQRGTSLTIQCQVDSQVTMMFWYRQQPGQSLTLIATANQGSEATYESGFVIDKFPISRPNLTFSTLTVSNMSPEDSSIYLCSVESGGGETQYFGPGTRLLVL.

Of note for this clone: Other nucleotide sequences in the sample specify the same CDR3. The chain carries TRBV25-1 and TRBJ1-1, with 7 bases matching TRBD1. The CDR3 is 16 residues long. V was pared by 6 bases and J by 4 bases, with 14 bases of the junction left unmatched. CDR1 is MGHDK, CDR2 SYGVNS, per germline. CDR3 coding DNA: TGTGCCAGCAGCTCGGGCACTGGGACAGTAAGCACTGAAGCTTTCTTT. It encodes CASSSGTGTVSTEAFF.

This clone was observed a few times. Here the CDR3 DNA reads TGTGCCAGCAGCTTGGATTTTCGGGAGAATGAGCAGTTCTTC. It is translated as CASSLDFRENEQFF. The chain joins TRBV5-6 to TRBJ2-1, with D maybe TRBD2 (6 bases). The germline V gene encodes CDR1 SGHDT and CDR2 YYEEEE. V dropped 0 bases and J dropped 7 bases, with 11 bases sitting between them. This CDR3 is built from 14 residues.

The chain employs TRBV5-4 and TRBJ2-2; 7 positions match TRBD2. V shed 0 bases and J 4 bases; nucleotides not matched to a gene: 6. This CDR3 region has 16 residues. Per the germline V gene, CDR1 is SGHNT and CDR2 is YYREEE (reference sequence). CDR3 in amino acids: CASSLVGGGATGELFF. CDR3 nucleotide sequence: TGTGCCAGCAGCTTGGTGGGCGGGGGAGCCACCGGGGAGCTGTTTTTT.

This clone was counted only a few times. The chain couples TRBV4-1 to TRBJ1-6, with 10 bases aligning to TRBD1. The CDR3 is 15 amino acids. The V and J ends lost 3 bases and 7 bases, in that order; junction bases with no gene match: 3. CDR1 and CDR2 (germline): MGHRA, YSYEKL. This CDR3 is CASSQPGQGNSPLHF. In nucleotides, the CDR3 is TGCGCCAGCAGCCAGCCGGGACAGGGGAATTCACCCCTCCACTTT.

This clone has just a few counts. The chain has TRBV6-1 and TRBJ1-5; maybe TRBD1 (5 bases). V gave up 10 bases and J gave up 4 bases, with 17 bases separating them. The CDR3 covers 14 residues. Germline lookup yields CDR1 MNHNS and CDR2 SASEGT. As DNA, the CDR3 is TGTGCCACCAGAGGGGTTTTGGGGAATCAGCCCCAGCATTTT. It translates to CATRGVLGNQPQHF.

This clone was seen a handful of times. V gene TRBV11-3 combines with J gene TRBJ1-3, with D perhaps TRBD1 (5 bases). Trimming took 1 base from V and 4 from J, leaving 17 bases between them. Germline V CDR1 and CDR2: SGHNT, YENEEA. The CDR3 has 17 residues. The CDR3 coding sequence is TGTGCCAGCAGCTTAGTCGTTCTTGACAGCGGGGGAAACACCATATATTTT. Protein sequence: CASSLVVLDSGGNTIYF.

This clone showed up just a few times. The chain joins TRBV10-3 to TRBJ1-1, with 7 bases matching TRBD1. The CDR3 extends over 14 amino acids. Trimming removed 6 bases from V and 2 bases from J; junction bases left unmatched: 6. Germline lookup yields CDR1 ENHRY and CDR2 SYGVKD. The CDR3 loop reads CAIRGTVSNTEAFF. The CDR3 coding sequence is TGTGCCATCAGGGGGACAGTTTCTAACACTGAAGCTTTCTTT.

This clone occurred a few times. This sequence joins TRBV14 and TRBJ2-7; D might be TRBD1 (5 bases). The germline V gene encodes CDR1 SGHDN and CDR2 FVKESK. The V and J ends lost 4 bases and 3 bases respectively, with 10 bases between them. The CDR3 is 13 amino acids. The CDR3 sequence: CASSLGHLYEQYV. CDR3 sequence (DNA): TGTGCCAGCAGCCTTGGACACCTCTACGAGCAGTACGTC.

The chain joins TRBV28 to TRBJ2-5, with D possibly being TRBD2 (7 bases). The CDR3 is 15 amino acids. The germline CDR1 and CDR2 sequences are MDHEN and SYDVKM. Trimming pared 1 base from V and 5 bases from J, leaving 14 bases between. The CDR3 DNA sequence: TGTGCCAGCAGTTTATCGGAGGGGGGGCGCGAGACCCAGTACTTC. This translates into CASSLSEGGRETQYF.

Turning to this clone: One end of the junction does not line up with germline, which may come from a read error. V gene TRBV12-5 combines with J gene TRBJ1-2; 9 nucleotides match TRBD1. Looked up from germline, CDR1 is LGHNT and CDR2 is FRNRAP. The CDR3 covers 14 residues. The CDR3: CASGAGQGTYGSTF. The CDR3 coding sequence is TGTGCTAGTGGGGCGGGACAGGGCACTTATGGCTCCACCTTC.

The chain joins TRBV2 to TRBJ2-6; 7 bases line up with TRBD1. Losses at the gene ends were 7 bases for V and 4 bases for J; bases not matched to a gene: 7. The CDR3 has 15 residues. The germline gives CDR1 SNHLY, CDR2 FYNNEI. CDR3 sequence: CASMDRMAGANVLTF. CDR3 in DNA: TGTGCCAGCATGGACAGGATGGCCGGGGCCAACGTCCTGACTTTC. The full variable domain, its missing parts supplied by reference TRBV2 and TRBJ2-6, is EPEVTQTPSHQVTQMGQEVILRCVPISNHLYFYWYRQILGQKVEFLVSFYNNEISEKSEIFDDQFSVERPDGSNFTLKIRSTKLEDSAMYFCASMDRMAGANVLTFGAGSRLTVL.

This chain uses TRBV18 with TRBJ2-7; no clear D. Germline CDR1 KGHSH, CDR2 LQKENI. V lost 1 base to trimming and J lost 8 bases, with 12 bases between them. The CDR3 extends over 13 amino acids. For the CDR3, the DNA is TGTGCCAGCTCACCACGGCAGTCTTCGCAGCAGTACTTC. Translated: CASSPRQSSQQYF.

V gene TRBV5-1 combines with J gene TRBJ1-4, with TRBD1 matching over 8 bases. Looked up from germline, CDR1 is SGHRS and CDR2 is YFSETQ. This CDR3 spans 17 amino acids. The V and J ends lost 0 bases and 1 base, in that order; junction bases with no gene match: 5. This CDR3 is CASSLGAGGGTNEKLFF. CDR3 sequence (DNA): TGCGCCAGCAGCTTGGGGGCAGGGGGCGGAACTAATGAAAAACTGTTTTTT.

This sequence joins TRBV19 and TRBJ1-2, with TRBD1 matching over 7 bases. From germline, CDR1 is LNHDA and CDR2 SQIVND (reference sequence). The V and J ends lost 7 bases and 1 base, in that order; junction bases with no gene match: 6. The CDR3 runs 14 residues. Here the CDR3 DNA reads TGTGCCAGTAAAAGGGACAGCTTTAACTATGGCTACACCTTC. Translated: CASKRDSFNYGYTF.

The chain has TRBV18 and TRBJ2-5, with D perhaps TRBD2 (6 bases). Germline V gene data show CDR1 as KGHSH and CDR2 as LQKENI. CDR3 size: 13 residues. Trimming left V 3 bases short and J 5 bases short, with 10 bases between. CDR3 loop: CASSPGRTETQYF. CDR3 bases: TGTGCCAGCTCACCGGGGAGGACTGAGACCCAGTACTTC.

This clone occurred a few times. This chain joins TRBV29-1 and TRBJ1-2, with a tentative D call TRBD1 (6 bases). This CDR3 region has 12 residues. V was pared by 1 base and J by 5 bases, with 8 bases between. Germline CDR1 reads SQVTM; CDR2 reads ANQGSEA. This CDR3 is CSVEAQGYGYTF. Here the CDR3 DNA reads TGCAGCGTTGAAGCCCAGGGGTATGGCTACACCTTC.

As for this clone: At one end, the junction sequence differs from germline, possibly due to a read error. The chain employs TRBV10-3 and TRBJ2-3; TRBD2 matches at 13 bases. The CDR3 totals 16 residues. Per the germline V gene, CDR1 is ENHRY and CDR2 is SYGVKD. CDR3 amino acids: CAIRTRLAGGTDKQYF. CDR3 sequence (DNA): TGTGCCATCAGAACCCGACTAGCGGGGGGCACAGATAAGCAGTATTTT.

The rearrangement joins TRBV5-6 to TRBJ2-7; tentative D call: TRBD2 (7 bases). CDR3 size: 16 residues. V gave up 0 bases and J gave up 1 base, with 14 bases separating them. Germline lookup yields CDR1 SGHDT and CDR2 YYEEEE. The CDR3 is CASSLVGGAYSYEQYF. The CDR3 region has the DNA TGTGCCAGCAGCTTGGTTGGGGGGGCCTATTCCTACGAGCAGTACTTC.

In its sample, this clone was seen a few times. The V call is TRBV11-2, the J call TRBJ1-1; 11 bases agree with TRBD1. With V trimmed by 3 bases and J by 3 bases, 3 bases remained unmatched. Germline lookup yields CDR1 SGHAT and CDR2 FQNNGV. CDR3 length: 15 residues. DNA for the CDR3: TGTGCCAGCAGCTTGGGGACAGGGGGAGACACTGAAGCTTTCTTT. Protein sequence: CASSLGTGGDTEAFF. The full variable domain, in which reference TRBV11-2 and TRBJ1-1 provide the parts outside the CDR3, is EAGVAQSPRYKIIEKRQSVAFWCNPISGHATLYWYQQILGQGPKLLIQFQNNGVVDDSQLPKDRFSAERLKGVDSTLKIQPAKLEDSAVYLCASSLGTGGDTEAFFGQGTRLTVV.

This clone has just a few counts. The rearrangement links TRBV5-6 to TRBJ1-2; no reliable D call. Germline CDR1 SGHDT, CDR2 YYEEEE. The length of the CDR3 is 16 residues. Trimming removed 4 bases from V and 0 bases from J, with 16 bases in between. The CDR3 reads CASSRPGTVANYGYTF. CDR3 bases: TGTGCCAGCAGCCGGCCCGGAACAGTAGCTAACTATGGCTACACCTTC.

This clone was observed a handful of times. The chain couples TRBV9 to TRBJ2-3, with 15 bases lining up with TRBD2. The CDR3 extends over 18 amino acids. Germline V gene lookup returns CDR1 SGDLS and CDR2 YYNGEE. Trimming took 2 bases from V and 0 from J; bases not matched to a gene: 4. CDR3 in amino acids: CASSVGLAGGRSTDTQYF. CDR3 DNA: TGTGCCAGCAGCGTCGGACTAGCGGGGGGGCGGAGCACAGATACGCAGTATTTT.

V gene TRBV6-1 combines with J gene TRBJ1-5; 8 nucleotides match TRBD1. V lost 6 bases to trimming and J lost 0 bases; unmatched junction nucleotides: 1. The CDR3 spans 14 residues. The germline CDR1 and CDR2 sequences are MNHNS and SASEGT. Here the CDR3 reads CASSQGASNQPQHF. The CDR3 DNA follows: TGTGCCAGCAGCCAGGGGGCTAGCAATCAGCCCCAGCATTTT.

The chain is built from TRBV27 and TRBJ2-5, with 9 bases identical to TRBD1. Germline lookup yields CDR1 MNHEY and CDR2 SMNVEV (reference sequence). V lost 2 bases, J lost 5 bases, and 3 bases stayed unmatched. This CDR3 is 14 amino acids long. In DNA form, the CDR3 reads TGTGCCAGCAGTTTACGGGACAGGGTGGAGACCCAGTACTTC. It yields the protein CASSLRDRVETQYF.

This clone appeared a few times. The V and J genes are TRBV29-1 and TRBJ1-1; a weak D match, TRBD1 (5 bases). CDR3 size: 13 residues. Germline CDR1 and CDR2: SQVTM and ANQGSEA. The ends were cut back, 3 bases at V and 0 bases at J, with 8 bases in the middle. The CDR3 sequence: CSVDRQMNTEAFF. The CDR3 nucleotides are TGCAGCGTTGATCGACAGATGAACACTGAAGCTTTCTTT.

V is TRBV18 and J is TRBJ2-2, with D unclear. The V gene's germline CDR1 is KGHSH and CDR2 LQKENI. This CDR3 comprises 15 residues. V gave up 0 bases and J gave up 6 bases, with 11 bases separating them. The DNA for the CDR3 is TGTGCCAGCTCACCACCGGTTACGCAGTCCGGGGAGCTGTTTTTT. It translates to CASSPPVTQSGELFF.

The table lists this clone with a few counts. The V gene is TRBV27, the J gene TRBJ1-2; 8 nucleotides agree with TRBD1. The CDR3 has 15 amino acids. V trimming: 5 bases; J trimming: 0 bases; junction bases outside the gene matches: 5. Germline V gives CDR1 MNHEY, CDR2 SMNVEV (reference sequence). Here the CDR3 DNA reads TGTGCCAGCAGTCGACAGGGGACTCCTAACTATGGCTACACCTTC. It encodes CASSRQGTPNYGYTF.

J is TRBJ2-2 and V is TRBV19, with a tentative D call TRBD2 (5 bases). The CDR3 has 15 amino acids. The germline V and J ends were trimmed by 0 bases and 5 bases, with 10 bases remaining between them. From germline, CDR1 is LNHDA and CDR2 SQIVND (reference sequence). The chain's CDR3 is CASSIERGRTGELFF. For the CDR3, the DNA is TGTGCCAGTAGTATAGAACGGGGAAGGACCGGGGAGCTGTTTTTT.

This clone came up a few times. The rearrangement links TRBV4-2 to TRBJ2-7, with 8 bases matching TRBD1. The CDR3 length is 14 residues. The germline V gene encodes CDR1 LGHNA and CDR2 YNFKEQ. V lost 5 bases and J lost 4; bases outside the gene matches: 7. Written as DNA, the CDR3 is TGTGCCAGCAGCTCTCAGGGGGCGGGATACGAGCAGTACTTC. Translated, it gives CASSSQGAGYEQYF.

The CDR3 DNA follows: TGTGCCAGCAGTGAGGCCAGGGGAGTACAAGAGACCCAGTACTTC. It codes for CASSEARGVQETQYF. V gene TRBV2 combines with J gene TRBJ2-5; TRBD1 is a possible D gene (6 bases). The CDR3 runs to 15 residues. V lost 3 bases to trimming and J lost 2 bases, with 13 bases between them. Germline V gene lookup returns CDR1 SNHLY and CDR2 FYNNEI. The full variable domain, completed using reference TRBV2 and TRBJ2-5, is EPEVTQTPSHQVTQMGQEVILRCVPISNHLYFYWYRQILGQKVEFLVSFYNNEISEKSEIFDDQFSVERPDGSNFTLKIRSTKLEDSAMYFCASSEARGVQETQYFGPGTRLLVL.